This TCR beta chain was sequenced during a study of T cells after posttransplantation cyclophosphamide. Measured with immunoSEQ multiplex PCR; TCRdb has only the in-frame clones, and not every one. In the table there are tens of thousands of clones, more than 75% of which are singletons. Germline V gene data show CDR1 as MNHNS and CDR2 as SASEGT. The CDR3 contains 14 residues. Trimming took off 3 bases at V and 0 bases at J, with 8 bases between the two ends. The specimen was PBMCs. The J gene is TRBJ1-1, the V gene TRBV6-1, with D perhaps matching TRBD1 (6 bases). The receptor was derived from a woman in her sixties or seventies with a blood cancer, CMV-positive, and with a related stem cell donor. CDR3 sequence (DNA): TGTGCCAGCAGTGATTGGGACATGAACACTGAAGCTTTCTTT. This codes for CASSDWDMNTEAFF.